This T cell receptor beta chain was captured by sequencing in a study of radiotherapy plus CTLA-4 blockade in lung cancer. Findings of the study overall: After radiotherapy and ipilimumab, tumor-derived clones expanded in peripheral blood.

To note about this clone: Its antigen is not known.

Participants had chemo-refractory metastatic non-small-cell lung cancer and were treated with focal radiation plus ipilimumab CTLA-4 blockade. The V gene end was trimmed by 0 bases and the J gene end by 4 bases; junction bases not matched to a gene: 8. Germline-derived CDR1 and CDR2 are MGHRA and YSYEKL. The CDR3 length is 18 residues. Data came from immunoSEQ multiplex PCR; TCRdb stores just in-frame clones and leaves some out. The sample holds approximately 85,000 clones, 86% seen once. The source was peripheral blood, collected from a patient treated with radiotherapy plus ipilimumab. This chain links TRBV4-1 with TRBJ2-6; the match to TRBD1 covers 8 bases. This clonotype was obtained from a human donor with non-small cell lung cancer who had a partial response to radiotherapy plus ipilimumab. The CDR3 loop is CASSQEVTGAVGANVLTF. The CDR3 DNA sequence: TGCGCCAGCAGCCAAGAGGTGACAGGGGCGGTAGGGGCCAACGTCCTGACTTTC.